The present T cell receptor (beta chain) was sequenced within a study of T cells in localized non-small cell lung cancer (dated by TCRdb to 2018 to 2020). With regard to the full study: The study analyzed T cell repertoires of under 250 early-stage NSCLC patients, comparing tumors and uninvolved tumor-adjacent lungs. The cohort consisted of approximately 240 treatment-naive NSCLC patients whose localized lung tumors had been resected. A mean age of approximately 66 years was recorded for the NSCLC patients, of whom 129 were male and more than 85 were female.

The immunoSEQ Assay was used to sequence TCR beta CDR3 regions from DNA. Turning to the authors' computational methods: To compute T cell density, TCR beta template counts were normalized to usable DNA, which was estimated by amplifying housekeeping genes. Richness was estimated using the preseqR package, with extrapolation to 400,000 templates for PBMC samples and to 120,000 templates for tissue samples. Clonality was taken to be one minus Pielou's evenness. Tissue-enriched TCRs were identified by differential abundance testing using productive amino-acid clonotypes, minimum total count 5 and alpha 0.1. The Jaccard Index and the Morisita Overlap Index were used to quantify repertoire overlap between compartments. GLIPH grouped TCR beta CDR3s together with public tetramer-defined viral CDR3s, and a viral motif had to include at least three viral sequences and show V-gene enrichment. Held by TCRdb, this immuneACCESS table contains in-frame sequences only and omits some clones. Under half of the omission traces to an unresolved V gene where checked; the cause of the rest is unknown. V and J calls and clone size are copied from that table; D and trimming were computed from the DNA. The sample has under 150,000 clones on record, more than 70% of them singletons. The leading ten clones occupy approximately 1.5% of the sample.

At diagnosis, tumor, uninvolved tumor-adjacent lung and peripheral blood were collected and then preserved as a mix of FFPE and fresh-frozen material. For TCR repertoire profiling, blood samples were analyzed in the form of peripheral blood mononuclear cells. The V and J ends are trimmed by 5 bases and 3 bases, leaving 8 bases between them. Reading from cysteine to phenylalanine, the CDR3 counts 12 amino acids. The entry retains the CDR3 DNA only, 36 bases that are in frame from base 1. Reading the germline V gene (reference sequence) gives CDR1 WNHNN and CDR2 SYGVQD. Notes on this clone: Its antigen is unknown. No base-level quality is on record; no much larger clone is a single base apart.

General findings and caveats noted by the study authors: Uninvolved tumor-adjacent lung showed the highest T cell clonality, higher than tumor, which suggests more focused antigenic responses in the uninvolved tumor-adjacent lung. A median of 57 of the top 100 tumor clones turned up in the paired uninvolved adjacent lung, and roughly 30 of those clones also ranked among the top 100 of that same adjacent lung. Because the study design was exploratory, TCR variables were selected using unadjusted p-values without false-discovery rate correction. Longer overall survival was associated with higher T cell density in blood, whereas shorter survival was associated with higher clonality in adjacent lung. Because multi-region tumor sequencing was not performed, intratumor heterogeneity could not be ruled out.

The sequence links TRBV10-1 to TRBJ2-7; no D gene call is confident. Material: peripheral blood, obtained before any cancer treatment. The origin of this receptor is a female donor at least 60 years old with stage I lung adenocarcinoma. The CDR3 reads CASSPSSYEQYF. The DNA sequence is as follows: TGCGCCAGCAGTCCCTCAAGCTACGAGCAGTACTTC.